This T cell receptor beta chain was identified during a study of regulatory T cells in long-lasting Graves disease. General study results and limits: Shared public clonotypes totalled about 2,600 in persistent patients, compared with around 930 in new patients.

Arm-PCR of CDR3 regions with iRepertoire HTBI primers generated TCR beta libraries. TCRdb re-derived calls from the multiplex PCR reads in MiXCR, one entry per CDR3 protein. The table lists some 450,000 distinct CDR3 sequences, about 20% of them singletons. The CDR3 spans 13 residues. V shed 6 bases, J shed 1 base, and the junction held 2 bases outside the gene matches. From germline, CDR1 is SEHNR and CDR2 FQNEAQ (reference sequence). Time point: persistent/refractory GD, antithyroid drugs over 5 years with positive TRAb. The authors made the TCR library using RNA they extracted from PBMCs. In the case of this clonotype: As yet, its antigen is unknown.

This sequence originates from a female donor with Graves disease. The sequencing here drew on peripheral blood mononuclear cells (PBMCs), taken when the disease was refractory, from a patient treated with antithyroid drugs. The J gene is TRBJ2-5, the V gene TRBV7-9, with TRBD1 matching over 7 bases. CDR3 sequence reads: CASRQGSQETQYF. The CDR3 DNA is TGTGCCAGCAGACAGGGGAGCCAAGAGACCCAGTACTTC.